This T cell receptor beta chain emerged from a study of blood T cell repertoires in COVID-19 (TCRdb year 2020). Concerning the study at large: Recovered participants in ImmuneRACE Cohort 3 were defined by two consecutive negative NP/OP PCR tests, clearance by a healthcare professional, or resolution of symptoms. HLA class I and class II types, where available, came from metadata supplied by the sample provider rather than from assay-based typing. A de-identified subject ID, COVID-19 status, age in years and sex were almost always included in the sample metadata. The samples were drawn from the first 160 participants of the ongoing ImmuneRACE study and from over 950 subjects provided by 6 global collaborators. The dataset comprised deeply sampled blood TCRbeta repertoires from subjects exposed to, actively infected with, or recovered from COVID-19. The material from the prospective study consisted of cDNA or gDNA derived from T cells, B-cell-depleted T cells, or PBMCs. A freely available public database, intended as a resource for researchers studying the immune response to SARS-CoV-2, is where the repertoires were released. Samples from collaborators originated in the United States, Italy and Spain and spanned both the acute and convalescent phases of COVID-19. Study-wide conclusions, independent of this receptor: The quantity of clinical and demographic metadata differed by source and by participant and was supplied without curation.

The CDR3 covers 16 residues, taking in both the cysteine and the phenylalanine. The only DNA kept is the CDR3, 48 bases in frame from the first base. V and J are truncated by 6 bases and 0 bases respectively, leaving an intervening sequence of 14 bases. CDR1 and CDR2, looked up from the germline V gene, are MNHEY and SVGEGT. Regarding this clone: Its antigen is still unknown. There are no base qualities to consult, and no much larger clone falls within one base.

TCRbeta CDR3 regions were amplified from genomic DNA using the immunoSEQ Assay, a bias-controlled multiplex PCR. The study's own analysis went as follows. The number of nucleated cells in each sample was estimated from the amplification of reference gene primers within the assay. To quantify the absolute abundance of each unique TCRbeta CDR3 rearrangement, sequence reads were collapsed and filtered. For each sample, productive Simpson clonality was calculated by taking the square root of Simpson's diversity index across productive rearrangements. TCRdb stores this immuneACCESS table with in-frame sequences only. Part of the clones is absent; in the studies checked, under half of the shortfall reflects unresolved V genes, and no reason is known for the rest. Clone size and the V and J calls come from that table; the DNA yielded D and trimming. Present in this sample are roughly 340,000 clones, around 87% of which were seen just once. The ten largest clones represent 1.5% to 2% of the sample.

Enrolling through a virtual design, the prospective study's participants ranged in age from about 18 to 89 years and lived across about two dozen United States geographic areas. To assign participants to cohorts, the prospective study relied on clinical history that participants themselves reported in a screening survey and a study questionnaire. In the prospective study, whole blood, serum and a nasopharyngeal or oropharyngeal swab were collected from each participant by mobile phlebotomists. Participants in the prospective study had the option to provide additional blood draws and questionnaires over a 2-month period. Before DNA extraction, blood samples from the prospective study were shipped at room temperature or frozen.

This receptor was taken from a man aged 35-49 years in a cohort exposed to, infected with or recovered from COVID-19 (not recorded which). The V and J genes are TRBV6-2 or TRBV6-3 and TRBJ2-2, with the D gene not clear enough to name. Input material: PBMCs or T cells enriched from blood (not recorded which). The nucleotide sequence is given as TGTGCCAGCAGCCCCTTTAGGAGCGCGAACACCGGGGAGCTGTTTTTT. Translated, it gives CASSPFRSANTGELFF.